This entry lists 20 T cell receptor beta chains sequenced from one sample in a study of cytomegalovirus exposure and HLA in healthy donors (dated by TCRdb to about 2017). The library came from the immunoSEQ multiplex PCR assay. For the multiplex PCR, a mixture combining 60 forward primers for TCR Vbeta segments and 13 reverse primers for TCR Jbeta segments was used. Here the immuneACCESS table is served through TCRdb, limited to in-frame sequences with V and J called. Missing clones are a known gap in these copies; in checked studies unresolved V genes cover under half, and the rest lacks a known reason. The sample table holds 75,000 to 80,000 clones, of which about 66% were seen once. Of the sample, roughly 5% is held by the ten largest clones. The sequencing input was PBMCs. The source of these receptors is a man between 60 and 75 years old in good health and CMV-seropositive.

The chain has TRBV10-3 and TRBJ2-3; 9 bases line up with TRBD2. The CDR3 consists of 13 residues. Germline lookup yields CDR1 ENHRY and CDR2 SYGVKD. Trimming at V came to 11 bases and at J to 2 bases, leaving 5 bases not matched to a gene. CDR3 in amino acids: CALSGGSTDTQYF. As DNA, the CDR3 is TGTGCCTTGAGCGGGGGGTCCACAGATACGCAGTATTTT.

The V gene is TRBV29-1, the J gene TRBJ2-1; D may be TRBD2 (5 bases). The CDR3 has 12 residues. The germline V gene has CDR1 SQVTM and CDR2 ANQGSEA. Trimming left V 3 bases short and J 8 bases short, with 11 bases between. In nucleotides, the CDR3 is TGCAGCGTTGAGTCGGGCGGGTATGAGCAGTTCTTC. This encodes CSVESGGYEQFF.

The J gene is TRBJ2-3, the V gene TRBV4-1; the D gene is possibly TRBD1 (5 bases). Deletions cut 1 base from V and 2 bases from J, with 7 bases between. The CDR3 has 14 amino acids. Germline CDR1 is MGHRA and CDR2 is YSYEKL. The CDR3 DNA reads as TGCGCCAGCAGCCAAGGGGGCGACACAGATACGCAGTATTTT. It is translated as CASSQGGDTDTQYF.

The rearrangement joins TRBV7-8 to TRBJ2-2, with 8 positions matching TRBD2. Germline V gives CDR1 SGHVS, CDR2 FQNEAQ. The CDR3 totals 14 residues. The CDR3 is CATREREYTGELFF. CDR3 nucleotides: TGTGCTACTAGGGAGCGGGAGTACACCGGGGAGCTGTTTTTT.

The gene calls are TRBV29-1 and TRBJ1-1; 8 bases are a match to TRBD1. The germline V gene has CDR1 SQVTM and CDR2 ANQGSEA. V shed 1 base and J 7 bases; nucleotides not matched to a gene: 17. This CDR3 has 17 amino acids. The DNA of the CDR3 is TGCAGCGTTGAAGCCACGGACAGGGAGAATCTATTCGGTGAAGCTTTCTTT. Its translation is CSVEATDRENLFGEAFF.

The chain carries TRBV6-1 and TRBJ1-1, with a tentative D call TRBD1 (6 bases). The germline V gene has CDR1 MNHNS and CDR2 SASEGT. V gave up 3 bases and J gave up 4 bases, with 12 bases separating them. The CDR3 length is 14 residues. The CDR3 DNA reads TGTGCCAGCAGTGAGGACGCGGGGGCCACTGAAGCTTTCTTT. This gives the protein CASSEDAGATEAFF.

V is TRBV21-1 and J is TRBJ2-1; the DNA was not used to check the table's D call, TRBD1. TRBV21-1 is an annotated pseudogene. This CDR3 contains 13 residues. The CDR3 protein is CASSNLLGHEQFF. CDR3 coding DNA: TGTGCCAGCAGCAACTTACTGGGCCATGAGCAGTTCTTC.

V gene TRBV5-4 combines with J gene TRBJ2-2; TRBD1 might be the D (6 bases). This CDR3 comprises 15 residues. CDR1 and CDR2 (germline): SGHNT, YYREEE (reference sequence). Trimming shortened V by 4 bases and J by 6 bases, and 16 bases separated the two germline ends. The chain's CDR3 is CASSQGRGFAGELFF. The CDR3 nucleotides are TGTGCCAGCAGCCAGGGCAGGGGATTCGCCGGGGAGCTGTTTTTT.

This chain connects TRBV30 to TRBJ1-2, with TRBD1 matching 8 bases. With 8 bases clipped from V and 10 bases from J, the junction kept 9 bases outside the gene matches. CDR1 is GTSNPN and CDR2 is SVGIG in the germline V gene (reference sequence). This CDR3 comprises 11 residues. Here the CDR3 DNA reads TGTGCCCGGGGACAGGTCGGTACCTACACCTTC. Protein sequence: CARGQVGTYTF.

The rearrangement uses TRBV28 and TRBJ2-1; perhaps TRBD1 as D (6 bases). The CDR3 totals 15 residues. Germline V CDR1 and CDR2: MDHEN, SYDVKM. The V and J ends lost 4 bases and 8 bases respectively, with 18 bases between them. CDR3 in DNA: TGTGCCAGCAGTTCTCTCTACAGGGTTTTCGATGAGCAGTTCTTC. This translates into CASSSLYRVFDEQFF. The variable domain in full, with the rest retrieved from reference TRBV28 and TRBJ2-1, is DVKVTQSSRYLVKRTGEKVFLECVQDMDHENMFWYRQDPGLGLRLIYFSYDVKMKEKGDIPEGYSVSREKKERFSLILESASTNQTSMYLCASSSLYRVFDEQFFGPGTRLTVL.

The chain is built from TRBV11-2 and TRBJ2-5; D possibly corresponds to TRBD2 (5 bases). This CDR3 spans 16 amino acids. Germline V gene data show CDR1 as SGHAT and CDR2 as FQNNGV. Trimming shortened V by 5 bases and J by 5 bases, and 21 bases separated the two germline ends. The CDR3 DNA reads TGTGCCAGCAGCCCCCTCTTGTCGGGGTTGTACGAGACCCAGTACTTC. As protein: CASSPLLSGLYETQYF.

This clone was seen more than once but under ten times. This CDR3 reads CASSLGAGVAYSNQPQHF. CDR3 in DNA: TGTGCCAGCAGCTTAGGGGCGGGGGTCGCCTATAGCAATCAGCCCCAGCATTTT. The chain couples TRBV7-8 to TRBJ1-5; TRBD1 is a possible D gene (5 bases). From germline, CDR1 is SGHVS and CDR2 FQNEAQ. V lost 1 base to trimming and J lost 0 bases, with 16 bases between them. There are 18 residues in the CDR3. The whole variable domain, filled in from reference TRBV7-8 and TRBJ1-5, reads GAGVSQSPRYKVAKRGQDVALRCDPISGHVSLFWYQQALGQGPEFLTYFQNEAQLDKSGLPSDRFFAERPEGSVSTLKIQRTQQEDSAVYLCASSLGAGVAYSNQPQHFGDGTRLSIL.

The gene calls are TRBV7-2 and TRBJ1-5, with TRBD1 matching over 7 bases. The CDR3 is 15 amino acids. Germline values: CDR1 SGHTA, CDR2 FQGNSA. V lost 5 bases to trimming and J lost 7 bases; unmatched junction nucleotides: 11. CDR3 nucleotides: TGTGCCAGCAGCGTGCAGGGGGTTGTGTACCAGCCCCAGCATTTT. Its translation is CASSVQGVVYQPQHF.

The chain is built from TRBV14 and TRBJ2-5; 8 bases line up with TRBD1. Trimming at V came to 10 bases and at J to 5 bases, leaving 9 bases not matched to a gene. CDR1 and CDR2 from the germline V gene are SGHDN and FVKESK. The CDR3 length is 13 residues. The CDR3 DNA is TGTGCCACCAGACGGACAGGGTTGGAGACCCAGTACTTC. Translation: CATRRTGLETQYF.

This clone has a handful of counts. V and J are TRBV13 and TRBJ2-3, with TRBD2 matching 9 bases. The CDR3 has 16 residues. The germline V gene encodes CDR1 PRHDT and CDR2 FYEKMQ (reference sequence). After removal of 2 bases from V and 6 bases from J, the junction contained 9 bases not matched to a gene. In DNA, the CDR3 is TGTGCCAGCAGCTTAAGACTAGCGGAGGCGGGGGATACGCAGTATTTT. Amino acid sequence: CASSLRLAEAGDTQYF.

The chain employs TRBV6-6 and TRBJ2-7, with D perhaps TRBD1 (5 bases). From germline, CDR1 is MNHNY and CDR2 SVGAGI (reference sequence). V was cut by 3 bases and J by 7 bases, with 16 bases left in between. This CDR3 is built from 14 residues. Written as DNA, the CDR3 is TGTGCCAGCAGTTATTCCCCCCAGGGTAGGGAGCAGTACTTC. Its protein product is CASSYSPQGREQYF.

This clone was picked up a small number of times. CDR3 in amino acids: CASSYAGLPTEAFF. The CDR3, as DNA: TGTGCCAGCAGTTACGCGGGGCTGCCCACTGAAGCTTTCTTT. The rearrangement joins TRBV6-5 to TRBJ1-1; a weak D match, TRBD1 (5 bases). The V and J ends lost 2 bases and 4 bases respectively, with 11 bases between them. The CDR3 length is 14 residues. CDR1 MNHEY and CDR2 SVGAGI come from the germline V gene.

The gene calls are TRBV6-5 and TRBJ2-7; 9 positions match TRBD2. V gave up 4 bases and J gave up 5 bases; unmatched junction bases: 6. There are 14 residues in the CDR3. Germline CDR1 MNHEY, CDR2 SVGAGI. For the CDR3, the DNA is TGTGCCAGCAGTTCCGAGGGACTAGCCGACGAGCAGTACTTC. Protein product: CASSSEGLADEQYF.

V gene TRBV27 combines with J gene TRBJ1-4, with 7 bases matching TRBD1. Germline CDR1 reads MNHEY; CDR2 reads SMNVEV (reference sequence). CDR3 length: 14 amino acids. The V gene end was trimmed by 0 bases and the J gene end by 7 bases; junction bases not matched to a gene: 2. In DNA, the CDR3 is TGTGCCAGCAGTTTATCGCCAGGGGGTGAAAAACTGTTTTTT. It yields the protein CASSLSPGGEKLFF.

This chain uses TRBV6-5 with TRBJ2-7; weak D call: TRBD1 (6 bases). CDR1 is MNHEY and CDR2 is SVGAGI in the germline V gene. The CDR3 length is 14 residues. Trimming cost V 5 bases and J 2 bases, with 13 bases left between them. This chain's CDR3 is CASSPFEGAYEQYF. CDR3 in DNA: TGTGCCAGCAGTCCTTTTGAGGGGGCCTACGAGCAGTACTTC.